This T cell receptor beta chain is from a study of shared clonotypes between healthy human individuals (TCRdb year 2020). General notes on the study: The cohort comprised two women and a few men aged 18 to 49 years. For each donor, CD4 naive and CD4 memory were each run on three plates, CD8 naive on two plates, and CD8 memory on one plate. The study deeply sequenced blood TCR repertoires of about 5 healthy adults to estimate repertoire size and the extent of clonotype sharing between individuals. To increase sequencing depth and limit assay-specific biases, different laboratories used diverse techniques to prepare libraries and sequence TCR repertoires. Per donor, leukapheresis produced somewhere between about 0.9 and 9.5 billion PBMCs. What the authors observed across the whole study: Naive subsets generally had larger estimated clonotype richness than memory subsets. Pairwise subsampling indicated that sequencing depth was expected to affect the degree of clonotype sharing among donors. Because the study included a small number of donors, the genetic and exposure-history diversity represented was limited. Incomplete sequencing was indicated by rarefaction of sorted-subset datasets, despite the large sequencing depth. Sharing across a few donors was observed for approximately 5% of naive CD4, less than 4% of naive CD8, around 2.5% of memory CD4, and around 0.4% of memory CD8 clonotypes. Compared with non-shared clonotypes, clonotypes shared by all four sorted-subset donors had higher generation probabilities. Only blood was sampled, and tissue TCR repertoires likely differ from those in blood.

From the cysteine through the phenylalanine, the CDR3 covers 14 amino acids. The only DNA kept is the CDR3, 42 bases in frame from the first base. Per the germline V gene, SGHAT is the CDR1 and FQNNGV is the CDR2. V loses 1 base, J loses 5 bases, and the germline ends lie 11 bases apart. TCR CDR3 regions were amplified from genomic DNA by multiplex PCR using the deep immunoSEQ assay. Extracted genomic DNA from each cell subset was spread evenly across all wells of several immunoSEQ 96-well plates, with each plate serving as a replicate. For sorted subsets, around 200 ng genomic DNA, equal to 25,000 to 35,000 T cell genomes, was loaded into each replicate PCR. Purified libraries were quantified with a Qubit 3.0 fluorometer, sized on a Bioanalyzer 2100, and re-quantified with the KAPA Library Quantification kit. Every immunoSEQ 96-well plate was sequenced on a dedicated single-read 150-cycle Illumina NextSeq 550 flow cell. Turning to the authors' computational methods: Because the immunoSEQ output held only junctional sequences and lacked quality scores, the filtering could not match the filtering applied to full-length reads. Sequences were annotated with PyIR, a Python wrapper for IgBLAST v1.9, using IMGT germline references to assign V/J genes and CDR3. Reads were removed for weak V/J assignments (E-value above 1e-6), missing CDR3, stop codons, out-of-frame junctions, or ambiguous translated residues. V3J clonotypes were defined as sequences sharing the same inferred V gene, J gene, and CDR3 amino acid sequence. To compute the percentage overlap between repertoires, the number of shared unique clonotypes was divided by the size of the smaller repertoire. RTK rarefaction, the Chao1 estimator, and Recon v2.1 estimates of unobserved clonotypes were used to assess repertoire richness. For all TCRbeta clonotypes obtained by the gDNA method from several donors, generation probabilities were computed with OLGA. In its TCRdb copy, this immuneACCESS table keeps in-frame sequences only and misses some clones. Where compared with another copy, unresolved V genes explain less than half of these, and the others have no known cause. V, J and clone size were drawn from that table, and D and trimming were deduced from the DNA. The sample includes over a million clones, with roughly 96% observed a single time. The top ten constitute approximately 1.1% of the sample.

A single count supports this clone. The antigen it binds to is not known. Per-base quality was not reported, and no clone a single base away is much larger than it. The donors were healthy, HIV-negative adults with no recently reported acute infections or vaccinations. Every donor was a Caucasian adult living in Nashville, Tennessee, USA. CD4+ T cells were enriched through magnetic negative selection, after which naive cells were positively selected on CD45RA and the remaining negative fraction served as the memory subset. Blood was obtained by leukapheresis, after which PBMCs were separated by Ficoll-Histopaque density gradient centrifugation and cryopreserved in liquid nitrogen vapor phase. Analytical flow cytometry was used to check the purity and quantity of each magnetically sorted T cell population. Genomic DNA was isolated from every sorted fraction and measured by UV absorbance on a Nanodrop 2000c.

Sequencing was done on a sample of naive CD4+ T cells sorted from blood. Reading the label with the study, this specimen's cell subset or site is: CD45RA+ positively selected. The chain couples TRBV11-2 to TRBJ2-5, with the D gene not clear enough to name. This TCR came from a man aged 30-40 years in good health. The bases read TGTGCCAGCAGCTTAGTGGGCCCCAGGGAGACCCAGTACTTC. This codes for CASSLVGPRETQYF.